The 15 T cell receptor beta chains listed next were all sequenced from one sample in a study of Ad26.COV2.S vaccination and SARS-CoV-2 variants. Sequenced by immunoSEQ multiplex PCR; TCRdb stores in-frame clones only, minus some. This sample carries about half a million clones, roughly 87% of them seen once, and the ten largest clones take over 1.5%. Treatment specified: roughly 20 received Ad26.COV2.S at low or high dose, single or two shots; a few received placebo; per-sample allocation not given. Sampling occurred on day 63 after the first vaccine or placebo injection. The specimen comprised peripheral blood, sampled in a trial of Ad26.COV2.S vaccine versus placebo. These receptors all stem from a person aged 18-65 years who received the Ad26.COV2.S COVID-19 vaccine or a placebo.

This chain joins TRBV28 and TRBJ1-5; TRBD1 is a possible D gene (5 bases). This CDR3 region has 15 residues. Trimming removed 2 bases from V and 0 bases from J, with 8 bases in between. CDR1 MDHEN and CDR2 SYDVKM come from the germline V gene. CDR3 coding DNA: TGTGCCAGCAGTTTAGCCAGGGTTAGCAATCAGCCCCAGCATTTT. This gives the protein CASSLARVSNQPQHF.

This chain uses TRBV19 with TRBJ1-1; D is undetermined. Trimming left V 1 base short and J 4 bases short, with 16 bases between. The length of the CDR3 is 16 residues. Per germline, CDR1 LNHDA and CDR2 SQIVND (reference sequence). The DNA of the CDR3 is TGTGCCAGTAGTATAGTCCCAGGTAGCCCCCGCACTGAAGCTTTCTTT. This gives the protein CASSIVPGSPRTEAFF.

The rearrangement uses TRBV28 and TRBJ1-6; the match to TRBD1 covers 8 bases. Germline V lookup: CDR1 MDHEN, CDR2 SYDVKM. The CDR3 is 16 amino acids. V was pared by 2 bases and J by 8 bases, with 8 bases of the junction left unmatched. The DNA for the CDR3 is TGTGCCAGCAGTTTACCCCCCGCAGGGGGCTATTCACCCCTCCACTTT. Its protein product is CASSLPPAGGYSPLHF. The full variable domain, with the rest looked up from reference TRBV28 and TRBJ1-6, is DVKVTQSSRYLVKRTGEKVFLECVQDMDHENMFWYRQDPGLGLRLIYFSYDVKMKEKGDIPEGYSVSREKKERFSLILESASTNQTSMYLCASSLPPAGGYSPLHFGNGTRLTVT.

The chain recombines TRBV7-9 with TRBJ1-4; D uncertain. CDR1 SEHNR and CDR2 FQNEAQ come from the germline V gene (reference sequence). V was shortened by 5 bases and J by 3 bases, with 10 bases between the two germline ends. The CDR3 spans 14 residues. CDR3 coding DNA: TGTGCCAGCAGCCTCCGGGGAGCTAATGAAAAACTGTTTTTT. Translating gives CASSLRGANEKLFF.

This chain connects TRBV7-2 to TRBJ1-3, with unresolved D. The germline CDR1 and CDR2 sequences are SGHTA and FQGNSA. V dropped 5 bases and J dropped 0 bases, with 11 bases sitting between them. CDR3 length equals 15 residues. In nucleotides, the CDR3 is TGTGCCAGCAGCAAGGTCCACCTCTCTGGAAACACCATATATTTT. It encodes CASSKVHLSGNTIYF.

The rearrangement joins TRBV7-2 to TRBJ1-6; 7 bases fit TRBD1. After removal of 3 bases from V and 5 bases from J, the junction contained 13 bases not matched to a gene. The CDR3 runs 18 residues. The germline V gene has CDR1 SGHTA and CDR2 FQGNSA. CDR3: CASSLRIPGGGNNSPLHF. For the CDR3, the DNA is TGTGCCAGCAGCTTGAGGATCCCAGGGGGGGGGAATAATTCACCCCTCCACTTT.

The chain has TRBV3-1 (or the pseudogene TRBV3-2) and TRBJ2-5; TRBD2 matches at 10 bases. The J segment lost 5 bases and the V segment lost 1 base, leaving 10 bases of the junction unmatched. Germline CDR1 and CDR2: LGHDT and YNNKEL (reference sequence). This CDR3 region has 17 residues. The CDR3 protein is CASSQGASGGAGETQYF. CDR3 bases: TGTGCCAGCAGCCAAGGTGCCAGCGGGGGGGCAGGGGAGACCCAGTACTTC.

The gene calls are TRBV10-3 and TRBJ2-3, with D perhaps given as TRBD1 or TRBD2 (5 bases each). Between the trimmed V and J ends, which lost 3 bases and 2 bases, there was a span of 15 bases. Germline V gene lookup returns CDR1 ENHRY and CDR2 SYGVKD. The CDR3 has 16 amino acids. DNA for the CDR3: TGTGCCATCAGTGACCCCCGGGGCAGGGACACAGATACGCAGTATTTT. Residues: CAISDPRGRDTDTQYF.

The CDR3, as DNA: TGTGCCAGCAGCTTCTTTCCGGCGGCAGCTAATTCACCCCTCCACTTT. As protein: CASSFFPAAANSPLHF. This chain joins TRBV7-9 and TRBJ1-6; D call uncertain. CDR1 and CDR2 from the germline V gene are SEHNR and FQNEAQ (reference sequence). This CDR3 is built from 16 residues. Trimming pared 3 bases from V and 6 bases from J, leaving 15 bases between.

This clone was counted only a few times. This chain uses TRBV28 with TRBJ1-5, with no clear D. This CDR3 spans 16 amino acids. Trimming cost V 2 bases and J 0 bases, with 11 bases left between them. Germline V CDR1 and CDR2: MDHEN, SYDVKM. CDR3 bases: TGTGCCAGCAGTTTAGAGACATACGCTAGCAATCAGCCCCAGCATTTT. It encodes CASSLETYASNQPQHF.

The gene calls are TRBV3-1 (or the pseudogene TRBV3-2) and TRBJ1-4, with TRBD1 as a possible D gene (6 bases). V dropped 2 bases and J dropped 10 bases, with 14 bases sitting between them. Germline V gives CDR1 LGHDT, CDR2 YNNKEL (reference sequence). The CDR3 sequence is 14 residues long. CDR3: CASSQQDSRGKLFF. The CDR3 DNA sequence: TGTGCCAGCAGCCAACAGGACAGTCGTGGAAAACTGTTTTTT.

The J gene is TRBJ1-3, the V gene TRBV5-6, with D perhaps TRBD1 (6 bases). Looked up from germline, CDR1 is SGHDT and CDR2 is YYEEEE. The CDR3 covers 16 residues. Trimming removed 4 bases from V and 0 bases from J, with 14 bases in between. The CDR3 spells CASSRGGGASGNTIYF. The DNA for the CDR3 is TGTGCCAGCAGCCGGGGCGGGGGCGCCTCTGGAAACACCATATATTTT.

The chain couples TRBV30 to TRBJ2-7, with D maybe TRBD2 (6 bases). With 0 bases removed from V and 4 bases from J, the gap between germline ends came to 25 bases. Germline V gene sequence: CDR1 GTSNPN, CDR2 SVGIG (reference sequence). This CDR3 contains 18 residues. CDR3 sequence reads: CAWSVWGRRGSNIYEQYF. The CDR3 nucleotides read TGTGCCTGGAGTGTTTGGGGTCGTCGGGGGTCCAATATATACGAGCAGTACTTC.

The CDR3 sequence is CASSYGDLPQETQYF. The CDR3 DNA reads TGTGCCAGCAGTTACGGGGACCTACCCCAAGAGACCCAGTACTTC. This chain connects TRBV6-5 to TRBJ2-5, with D perhaps TRBD1 or TRBD2 (5 bases each). V was clipped by 2 bases and J by 1 base, with 11 bases between them. This CDR3 spans 15 amino acids. Germline values: CDR1 MNHEY, CDR2 SVGAGI.

This chain joins TRBV7-8 and TRBJ1-4, with 8 bases matching TRBD1. CDR1 and CDR2 from the germline V gene are SGHVS and FQNEAQ. Losses at the gene ends were 4 bases for V and 9 bases for J; bases not matched to a gene: 7. The CDR3 contains 14 residues. CDR3 coding DNA: TGTGCCAGCAGCTCCCCAGGACAGGGTAAAAAACTGTTTTTT. It codes for CASSSPGQGKKLFF.